This T cell receptor (beta chain) derives from a study of cytomegalovirus exposure and HLA in healthy donors. From germline, CDR1 is SGHTA and CDR2 FQGNSA. The CDR3 sequence is 14 residues long. Trimming removed 1 base from V and 7 bases from J, with 8 bases in between. Study-level points and caveats: As a later analysis revealed, the rate of TCR association differed by HLA locus, with DRB1 most and HLA-C fewest.

Of note for this clone: Its antigen remains unidentified.

The PCR had 60 Vbeta and 13 Jbeta primers. Repertoires were generated with immunoSEQ multiplex PCR, while TCRdb's copy carries only in-frame clones and drops some. Among some 85,000 clones listed, about 88% were seen once. V and J are TRBV7-2 and TRBJ1-6; a weak D match, TRBD1 (5 bases). Sequencing input: PBMCs. This clonotype was obtained from a woman aged 45 to 65 in good health and CMV-seronegative. This CDR3 is CASSLERQNSPLHF. The CDR3 coding sequence is TGTGCCAGCAGCTTAGAGAGACAGAATTCACCCCTCCACTTT.